Listed below are T cell receptor beta chains from one sample, sequenced in a study of shared clonotypes between healthy human individuals. Profiling relied on immunoSEQ multiplex PCR, and the TCRdb table lists in-frame clones only, not all of them. The table lists around 600,000 clones, 95% to 98% of them singletons. Sequenced material: naive CD8+ T cells sorted from blood. Every receptor here comes from a man aged 25 to 40 in good health. Both conserved end residues are part of each CDR3. D genes are given only for firm matches. The size entry is marked missing in some rows and otherwise reads once, few, many or a size class.

cdr3_length clone_size d_call j_call v_call cdr3_nt cdr3_aa
14 - - TRBJ2-7 TRBV5-1 TGCGCCAGCAGCTTAGAGGGAGAGTCCTACGAGCAGTACTTC CASSLEGESYEQYF
15 - TRBD2 TRBJ2-7 TRBV11-1 TGTGCCAGCAGCTTATATCGGACTAGCTCCTACGAGCAGTACTTC CASSLYRTSSYEQYF
19 - TRBD2 TRBJ2-1 TRBV4-3 TGCGCCAGCAGCCAATCGGCCCTTGGACTAGCGGGATCGGGACATGAGCAGTTCTTC CASSQSALGLAGSGHEQFF
16 - - TRBJ2-1 TRBV11-2 TGTGCCAGCAGCTCCTGGACCTCCACCACCTACAATGAGCAGTTCTTC CASSSWTSTTYNEQFF
16 - TRBD1 TRBJ2-2 TRBV7-9 TGTGCCAGCAGCTTAGAGGAGACAGGGTACACCGGGGAGCTGTTTTTT CASSLEETGYTGELFF
15 - - TRBJ2-1 TRBV7-6 TGTGCCAGCAGCTCATATACTCGACAGGTCAATGAGCAGTTCTTC CASSSYTRQVNEQFF
12 - - TRBJ2-3 TRBV9 TGTGCCAGCAGCCCGAACACAGATACGCAGTATTTT CASSPNTDTQYF
14 - - TRBJ2-7 TRBV7-9 TGTGCCAGCAGCTTAGCGGGTACGGGGTACGAGCAGTACTTC CASSLAGTGYEQYF
14 - TRBD1 TRBJ2-1 TRBV5-1 TGCGCCAGCAGATCCGGGACAGCCTACAATGAGCAGTTCTTC CASRSGTAYNEQFF
13 - - TRBJ2-5 TRBV5-5 TGTGCCAGCAGCTTCAGGGTAGCGGAGACCCAGTACTTC CASSFRVAETQYF
15 - - TRBJ2-5 TRBV7-9 TGTGCCAGCAGCTTATTGGCAGGGTTAATTGAGACCCAGTACTTC CASSLLAGLIETQYF
16 - - TRBJ2-2 TRBV12-5 TGTGCTAGTGGTTTGTATAAGGTTCGAGGGACCGGGGAGCTGTTTTTT CASGLYKVRGTGELFF
18 - TRBD2 TRBJ2-7 TRBV7-8 TGTGCCAGCAGCTTACCCAGGACTAGCGGGGTTAGCTCCTACGAGCAGTACTTC CASSLPRTSGVSSYEQYF
15 - TRBD2 TRBJ2-1 TRBV7-3 TGTGCCAGCAGCTCGACTAGCGGGAGATCTAATGAGCAGTTCTTC CASSSTSGRSNEQFF
15 - TRBD1 TRBJ2-1 TRBV5-8 TGTGCCAGCAGCTTGGGACAGGGCAGCGGCAATGAGCAGTTCTTC CASSLGQGSGNEQFF
13 - TRBD1 TRBJ2-7 TRBV29-1 TGCAGCGTCCCGGGACAGGGGTCCTACGAGCAGTACTTC CSVPGQGSYEQYF
14 once - TRBJ2-3 TRBV4-3 TGCGCCAGCAGCCAAGATCTTTCCAAGAATACGCAGTATTTT CASSQDLSKNTQYF
15 - - TRBJ2-1 TRBV27 TGTGCCAGCAGTTTATTCGGGGGGCCAAGCAATGAGCAGTTCTTC CASSLFGGPSNEQFF
12 - - TRBJ2-2 TRBV27 TGTGCCAGCAGTGGATCAATCGGGGAGCTGTTTTTT CASSGSIGELFF
14 once TRBD2 TRBJ2-7 TRBV27 TGTGCCAGCAGTTTGGCGGGAGGGACTCACGAGCAGTACTTC CASSLAGGTHEQYF
14 - - TRBJ2-5 TRBV7-2 TGTGCCAGCAGCGCCGGGGACATGGCGAAGACCCAGTACTTC CASSAGDMAKTQYF
13 - - TRBJ2-7 TRBV29-1 TGCAGCGTCGAGCGGCTAGCGCCGTACGAGCAGTACTTC CSVERLAPYEQYF
15 - - TRBJ1-1 TRBV5-1 TGCGCCAGCAGCAAGCACGGGGGGCGCGACACTGAAGCTTTCTTT CASSKHGGRDTEAFF
18 - - TRBJ2-7 TRBV19 TGTGCCAGTAGTGAGGAACGCAGTACTGGCGGTTCACCCTTTAGGCAGTACTTC CASSEERSTGGSPFRQYF
13 - - TRBJ2-7 TRBV29-1 TGCAGCGTTGGAGAGGGAAGCTCCTACGAGCAGTACTTC CSVGEGSSYEQYF
15 - TRBD1 TRBJ1-1 TRBV2 TGTGCCAGCAGTGGGACAGGCTCATTGAACACTGAAGCTTTCTTT CASSGTGSLNTEAFF